A selection of T cell receptor beta chains follows, all from one sample in a study of T cells after yellow fever vaccination. TCRdb re-derived calls from the 5' RACE reads in MiXCR, one entry per CDR3 protein. The repertoire holds about 370,000 distinct CDR3 sequences, with 9.5% to 13% as singletons. The specimen was PBMCs, collected on the day of the first yellow fever vaccination. All receptors derive from a man between 18 and 29 years old who received the YFV17D yellow fever vaccine. Both conserved end residues are part of each CDR3. D genes are given only for firm matches. Expanded clones are given a class, and other clones once, few, many or no size at all.

few NA TRBJ2-1 TRBV4-3 TGCGCCAGCAGCCAAGTAGAGGGTGGTGAGCAGTTCTTC CASSQVEGGEQFF
few TRBD2 TRBJ2-3 TRBV11-1 TGTGCCAGCAGCTCCGGACGACTAGCGGGGGTCGCAGATACGCAGTATTTT CASSSGRLAGVADTQYF
NA TRBD1 TRBJ1-1 TRBV27 TGTGCCAGCAGGTTAAATCTCGGGACAGATGAAGCTTTCTTT CASRLNLGTDEAFF
NA NA TRBJ1-2 TRBV6-2/TRBV6-3 TGTGCCAGCAGTCCGCGGACAGACTATGGCTACACCTTC CASSPRTDYGYTF
NA NA TRBJ2-2 TRBV5-8 TGTGCCAGCAGCTTGGCCGGGGGGCGTCACACCGGGGAGCTGTTTTTT CASSLAGGRHTGELFF
few TRBD1 TRBJ1-4 TRBV15 TGTGCCACCAGCAGTTTCCCACCCGGGACAGCAAATGAAAAACTGTTTTTT CATSSFPPGTANEKLFF
NA TRBD2 TRBJ2-1 TRBV6-1 TGTGCCAGCAGTATAGGACTAGCGGGGGGAATGAATGAGCAGTTCTTC CASSIGLAGGMNEQFF
NA NA TRBJ1-1 TRBV7-9 TGTGCCAGCAGCTTCGGGGAAGCTTTCTTT CASSFGEAFF
few NA TRBJ2-7 TRBV4-1 TGCGCCAGCAGCCCCCTGACGAGGAAGGTCTACGAGCAGTACTTC CASSPLTRKVYEQYF
NA TRBD1 TRBJ1-4 TRBV4-2 TGTGCCAGCAGCCCAAAACAGGGGGCGGCGGCTTCCAATGAAAAACTGTTTTTT CASSPKQGAAASNEKLFF
NA TRBD2 TRBJ2-5 TRBV5-4 TGTGCCAGCAGTAAACGAGCGGGGGGAGGGGAAGAGACCCAGTACTTC CASSKRAGGGEETQYF
many NA TRBJ1-3 TRBV20-1 TGCAGTGCTACGGACATCGAATTTACTGGAAACACCATATATTTT CSATDIEFTGNTIYF
NA NA TRBJ1-6 TRBV5-6 TGTGCCAGCCGCCAACGACGGACCTATAATTCACCCCTCCACTTT CASRQRRTYNSPLHF
few NA TRBJ1-2 TRBV9 TGTGCCAGCAGCGCGGGCCCGTGCTGCCCCTCTTGCTTC CASSAGPCCPSCF
NA NA TRBJ2-2 TRBV7-3 TGTGCCAGCAGCTTGGGTATAGGGGGGCGCGTCACCGGGGAGCTGTTTTTT CASSLGIGGRVTGELFF
NA NA TRBJ1-4 TRBV20-1 TGCAGTGCCATGGACCAGATGGGGGAAAAACTGTTTTTT CSAMDQMGEKLFF
few TRBD2 TRBJ2-3 TRBV12-3/TRBV12-4 TGTGCCAGCCGTCCGGGGGGGACTAGCACAGATACGCAGTATTTT CASRPGGTSTDTQYF
many NA TRBJ1-6 TRBV28 TGTGCCAGCAGCCCCCCCCGGGGAGCCCTCCACTTT CASSPPRGALHF
once TRBD1 TRBJ2-7 TRBV6-2/TRBV6-3 TGTGCCAGCAGTTACTCCCGAGACAGGGGGTTCGACGAGCAGTACTTC CASSYSRDRGFDEQYF
many NA TRBJ2-3 TRBV11-2 TGTGCCAGCAGCTTATGGATGGCCGGCGAAGATACGCAGTATTTT CASSLWMAGEDTQYF